This TCR beta chain was captured in a study of blood T cell repertoires in COVID-19. On the study more broadly: Acute and convalescent COVID-19 specimens originated in the United States, Italy and Spain.

Between the trimmed V and J ends, which lost 4 bases and 5 bases, there was a span of 15 bases. From germline, CDR1 is SGHNT and CDR2 YENEEA. The CDR3 consists of 14 residues. In the original processing: Nucleated cell counts were estimated from reference gene primer amplification. Clones were read by immunoSEQ multiplex PCR, and TCRdb kept only the in-frame ones, dropping some. D and trimming come from the DNA, and the V and J calls and clone size come from that table. In the table there are some 240,000 clones, roughly 84% of which are singletons. Material for sequencing was peripheral blood. The V gene is TRBV11-3, the J gene TRBJ2-7, with D possibly matching TRBD1 (5 bases). This clonotype was sampled from a woman between 40 and 55 years old who had recovered from COVID-19. CDR3 coding DNA: TGTGCCAGCAGCTCCGTAAAAGGGGTCCACGAGCAGTACTTC. Translated: CASSSVKGVHEQYF. Looking up the rest from reference TRBV11-3 and TRBJ2-7 gives the full variable domain: EAGVVQSPRYKIIEKKQPVAFWCNPISGHNTLYWYLQNLGQGPELLIRYENEEAVDDSQLPKDRFSAERLKGVDSTLKIQPAELGDSAVYLCASSSVKGVHEQYFGPGTRLTVT.